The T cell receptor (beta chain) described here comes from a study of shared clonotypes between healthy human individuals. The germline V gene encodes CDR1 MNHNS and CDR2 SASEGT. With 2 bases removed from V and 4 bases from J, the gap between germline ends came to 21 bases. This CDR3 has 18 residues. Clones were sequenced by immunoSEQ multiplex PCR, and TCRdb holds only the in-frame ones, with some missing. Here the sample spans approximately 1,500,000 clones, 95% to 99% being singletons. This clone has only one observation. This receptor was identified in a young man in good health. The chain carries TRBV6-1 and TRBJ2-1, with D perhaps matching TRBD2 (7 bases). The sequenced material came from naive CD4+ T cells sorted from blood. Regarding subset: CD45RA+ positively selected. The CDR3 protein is CASSERGTTAVAYNEQFF. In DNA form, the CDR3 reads TGTGCCAGCAGTGAAAGGGGGACTACCGCTGTTGCGTACAATGAGCAGTTCTTC.